The present T cell receptor (beta chain) was sequenced within a study of beta chain features in type 1 diabetes. Reverse transcription of all isolated RNA meant that expressed TCRB transcripts were sequenced. TCRdb's table, derived via immunoSEQ multiplex PCR, lists solely in-frame clones and lacks some. The data hold more than 200,000 clones, with about a sixth observed a single time. Note on this clone: The antigen is undetermined.

Findings and limits, study-wide: A moderate, significant TCRB CDR3 shortening appeared in type 1 diabetes across four CD4+ subsets.

The ends were cut back, 0 bases at V and 5 bases at J, with 10 bases in the middle. The germline gives CDR1 SGHDN, CDR2 FVKESK. The CDR3 is made up of 14 amino acids. The sample was naive CD4+ T cells from blood. The sequence came from a young man with type 1 diabetes. The V gene is TRBV14, the J gene TRBJ1-1; D unclear. The CDR3 nucleotides are TGTGCCAGCAGCCAAGATTTAGATCGGACTGAAGCTTTCTTT. Translation gives CASSQDLDRTEAFF.